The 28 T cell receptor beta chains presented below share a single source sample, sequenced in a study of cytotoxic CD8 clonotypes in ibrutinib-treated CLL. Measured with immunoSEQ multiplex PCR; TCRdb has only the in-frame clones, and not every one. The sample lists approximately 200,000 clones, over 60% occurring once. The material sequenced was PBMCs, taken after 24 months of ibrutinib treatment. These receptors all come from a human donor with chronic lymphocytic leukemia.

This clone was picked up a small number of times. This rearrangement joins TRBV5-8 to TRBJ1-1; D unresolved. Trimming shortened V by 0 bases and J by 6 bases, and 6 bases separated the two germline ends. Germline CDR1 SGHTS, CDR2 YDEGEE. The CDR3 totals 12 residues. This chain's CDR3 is CASSLVAAEAFF. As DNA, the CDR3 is TGTGCCAGCAGCTTGGTGGCGGCTGAAGCTTTCTTT.

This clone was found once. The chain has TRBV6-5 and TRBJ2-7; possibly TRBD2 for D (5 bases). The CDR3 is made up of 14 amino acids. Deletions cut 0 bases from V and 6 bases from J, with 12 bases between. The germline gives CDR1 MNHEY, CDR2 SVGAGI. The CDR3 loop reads CASSYSRRGSEQYF. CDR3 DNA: TGTGCCAGCAGTTACTCGCGTCGGGGATCCGAGCAGTACTTC.

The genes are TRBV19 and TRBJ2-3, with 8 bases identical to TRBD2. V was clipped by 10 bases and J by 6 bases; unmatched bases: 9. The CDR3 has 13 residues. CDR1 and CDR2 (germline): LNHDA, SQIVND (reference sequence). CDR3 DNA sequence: TGTGCCACCGGGACTAGGAACGGCGATACGCAGTATTTT. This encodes CATGTRNGDTQYF.

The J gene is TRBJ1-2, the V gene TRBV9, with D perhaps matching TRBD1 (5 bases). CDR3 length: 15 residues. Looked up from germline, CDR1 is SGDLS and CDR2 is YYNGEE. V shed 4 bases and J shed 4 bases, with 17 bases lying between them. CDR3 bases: TGTGCCAGCAGCCCCGATGGTGGGGCAGGCTATGGCTACACCTTC. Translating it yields CASSPDGGAGYGYTF.

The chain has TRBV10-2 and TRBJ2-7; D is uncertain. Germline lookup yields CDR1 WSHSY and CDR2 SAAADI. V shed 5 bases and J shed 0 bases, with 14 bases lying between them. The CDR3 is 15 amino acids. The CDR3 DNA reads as TGCGCCAGCAGTAACTACTACCCGAGCTCCTACGAGCAGTACTTC. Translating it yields CASSNYYPSSYEQYF.

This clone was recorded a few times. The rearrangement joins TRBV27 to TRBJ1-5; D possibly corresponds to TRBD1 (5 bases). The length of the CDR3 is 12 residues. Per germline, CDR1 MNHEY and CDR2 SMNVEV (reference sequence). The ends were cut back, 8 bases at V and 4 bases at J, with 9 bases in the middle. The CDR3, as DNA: TGTGCCAGCGGGGCAGGGAATCAGCCCCAGCATTTT. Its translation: CASGAGNQPQHF.

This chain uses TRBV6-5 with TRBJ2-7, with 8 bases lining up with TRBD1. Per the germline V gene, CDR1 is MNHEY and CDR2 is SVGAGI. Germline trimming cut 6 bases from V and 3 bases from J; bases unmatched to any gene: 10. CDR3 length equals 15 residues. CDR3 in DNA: TGTGCCAGCAGACAAACGTACAGGGGGTTCTACGAGCAGTACTTC. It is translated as CASRQTYRGFYEQYF.

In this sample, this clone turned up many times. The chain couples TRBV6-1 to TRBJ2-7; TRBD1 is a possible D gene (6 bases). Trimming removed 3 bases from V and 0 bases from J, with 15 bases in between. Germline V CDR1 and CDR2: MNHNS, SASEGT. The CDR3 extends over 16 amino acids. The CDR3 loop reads CASSDVSVTGSYEQYF. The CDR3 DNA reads TGTGCCAGCAGTGACGTTTCGGTGACAGGCTCCTACGAGCAGTACTTC.

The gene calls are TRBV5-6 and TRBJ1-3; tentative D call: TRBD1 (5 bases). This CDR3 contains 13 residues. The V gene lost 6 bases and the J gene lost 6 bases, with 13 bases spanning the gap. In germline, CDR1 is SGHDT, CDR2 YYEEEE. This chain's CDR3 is CASIHWGENTIYF. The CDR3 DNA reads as TGTGCCAGCATCCATTGGGGGGAAAACACCATATATTTT.

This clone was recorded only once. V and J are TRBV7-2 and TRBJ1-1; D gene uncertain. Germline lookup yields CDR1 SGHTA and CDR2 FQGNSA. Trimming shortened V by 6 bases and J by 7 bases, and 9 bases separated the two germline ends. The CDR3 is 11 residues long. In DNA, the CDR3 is TGTGCCAGCAGGCTCGATTATGAAGCTTTCTTT. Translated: CASRLDYEAFF.

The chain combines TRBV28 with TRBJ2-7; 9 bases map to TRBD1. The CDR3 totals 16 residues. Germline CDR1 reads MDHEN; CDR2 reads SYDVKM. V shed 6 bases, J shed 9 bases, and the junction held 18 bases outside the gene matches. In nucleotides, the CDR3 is TGTGCCAGCAGCTGGGTCCGGGGACAGGGAGAATTAGTGCAGTACTTC. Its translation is CASSWVRGQGELVQYF. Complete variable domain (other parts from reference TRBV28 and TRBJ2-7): DVKVTQSSRYLVKRTGEKVFLECVQDMDHENMFWYRQDPGLGLRLIYFSYDVKMKEKGDIPEGYSVSREKKERFSLILESASTNQTSMYLCASSWVRGQGELVQYFGPGTRLTVT.

As DNA, the CDR3 is TGCGCCAGCAGCTTGGGCCCACTAGCGGGAACCTACGAGCAGTACTTC. Translated: CASSLGPLAGTYEQYF. V gene TRBV5-1 combines with J gene TRBJ2-7, with TRBD2 matching 10 bases. This CDR3 spans 16 amino acids. In germline, CDR1 is SGHRS, CDR2 YFSETQ. V lost 0 bases to trimming and J lost 2 bases; unmatched junction nucleotides: 5.

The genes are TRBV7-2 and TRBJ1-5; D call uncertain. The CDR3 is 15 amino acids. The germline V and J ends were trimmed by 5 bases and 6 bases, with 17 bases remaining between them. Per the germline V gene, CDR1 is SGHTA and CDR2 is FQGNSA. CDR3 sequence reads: CASSHGRASIQPQHF. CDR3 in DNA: TGTGCCAGCAGCCACGGACGGGCCTCAATTCAGCCCCAGCATTTT.

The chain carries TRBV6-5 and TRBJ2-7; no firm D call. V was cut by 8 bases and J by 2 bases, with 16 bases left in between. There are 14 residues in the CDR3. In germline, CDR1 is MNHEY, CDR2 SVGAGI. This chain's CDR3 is CASRLNWKAYEQYF. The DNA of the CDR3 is TGTGCCAGCCGCCTCAACTGGAAAGCCTACGAGCAGTACTTC.

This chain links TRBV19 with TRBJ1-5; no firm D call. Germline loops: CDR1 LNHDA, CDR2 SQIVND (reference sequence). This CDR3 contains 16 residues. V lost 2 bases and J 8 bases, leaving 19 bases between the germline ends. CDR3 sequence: CASSISSYRALEPQHF. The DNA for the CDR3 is TGTGCCAGTAGTATAAGTTCGTATCGAGCGTTAGAGCCCCAGCATTTT.

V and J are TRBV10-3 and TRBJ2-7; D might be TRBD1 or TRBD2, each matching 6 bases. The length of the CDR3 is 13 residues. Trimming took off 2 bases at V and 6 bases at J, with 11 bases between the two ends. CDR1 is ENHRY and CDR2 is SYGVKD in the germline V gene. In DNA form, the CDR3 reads TGTGCCATCAGTGAGAGGGGGGCTAGCGAGCAGTACTTC. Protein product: CAISERGASEQYF.

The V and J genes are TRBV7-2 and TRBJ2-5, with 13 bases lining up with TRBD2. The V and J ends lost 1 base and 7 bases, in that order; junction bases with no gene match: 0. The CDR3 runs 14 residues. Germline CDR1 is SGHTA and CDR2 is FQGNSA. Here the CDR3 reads CASSLGLAGGTQYF. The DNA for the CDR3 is TGTGCCAGCAGCTTAGGACTAGCGGGAGGGACCCAGTACTTC.

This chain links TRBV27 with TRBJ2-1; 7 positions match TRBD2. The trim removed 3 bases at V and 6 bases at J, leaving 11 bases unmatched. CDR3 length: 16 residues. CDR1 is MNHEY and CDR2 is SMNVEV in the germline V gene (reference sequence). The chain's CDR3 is CASSFLGAGAFNEQFF. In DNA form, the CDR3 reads TGTGCCAGCAGTTTCCTAGGGGCGGGAGCGTTCAATGAGCAGTTCTTC.

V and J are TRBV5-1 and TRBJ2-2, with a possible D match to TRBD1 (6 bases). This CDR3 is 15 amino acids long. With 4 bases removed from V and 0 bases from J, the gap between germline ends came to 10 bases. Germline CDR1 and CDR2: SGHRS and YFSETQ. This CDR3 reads CASSLGQSNTGELFF. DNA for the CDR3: TGCGCCAGCAGCCTTGGACAGTCGAACACCGGGGAGCTGTTTTTT.

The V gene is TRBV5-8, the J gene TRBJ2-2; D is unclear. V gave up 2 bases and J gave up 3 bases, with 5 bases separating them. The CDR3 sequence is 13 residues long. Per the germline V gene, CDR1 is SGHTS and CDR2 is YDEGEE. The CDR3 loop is CASSLIYTGELFF. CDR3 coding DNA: TGTGCCAGCAGCTTAATCTACACCGGGGAGCTGTTTTTT.

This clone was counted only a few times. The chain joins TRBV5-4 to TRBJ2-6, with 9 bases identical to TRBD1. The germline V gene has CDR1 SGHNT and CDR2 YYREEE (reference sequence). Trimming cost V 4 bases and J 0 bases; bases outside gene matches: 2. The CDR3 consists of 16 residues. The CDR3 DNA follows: TGTGCCAGCAGCCAGACAGGGGGCTCTGGGGCCAACGTCCTGACTTTC. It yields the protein CASSQTGGSGANVLTF.

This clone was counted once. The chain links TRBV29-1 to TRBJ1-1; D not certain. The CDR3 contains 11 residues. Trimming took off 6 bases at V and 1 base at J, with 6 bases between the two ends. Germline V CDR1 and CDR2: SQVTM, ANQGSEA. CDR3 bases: TGCAGCGTCGGTAGGAACACTGAAGCTTTCTTT. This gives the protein CSVGRNTEAFF.

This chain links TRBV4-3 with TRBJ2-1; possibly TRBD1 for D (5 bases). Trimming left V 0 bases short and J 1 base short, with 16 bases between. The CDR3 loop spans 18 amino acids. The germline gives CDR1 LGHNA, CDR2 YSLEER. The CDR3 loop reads CASSQDDAGDRSYNEQFF. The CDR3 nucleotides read TGCGCCAGCAGCCAAGATGATGCAGGAGACAGATCCTACAATGAGCAGTTCTTC.

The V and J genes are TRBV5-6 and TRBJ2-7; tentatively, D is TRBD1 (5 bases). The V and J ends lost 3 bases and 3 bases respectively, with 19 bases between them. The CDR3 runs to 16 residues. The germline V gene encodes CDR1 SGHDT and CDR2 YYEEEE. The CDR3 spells CASSSPLGRYSYEQYF. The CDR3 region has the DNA TGTGCCAGCAGCTCTCCCTTGGGGCGTTATAGCTACGAGCAGTACTTC.

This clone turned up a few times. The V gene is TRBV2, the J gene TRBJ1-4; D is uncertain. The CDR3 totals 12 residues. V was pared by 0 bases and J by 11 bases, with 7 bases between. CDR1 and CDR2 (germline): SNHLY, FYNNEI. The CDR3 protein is CASSEAWEKLFF. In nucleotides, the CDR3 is TGTGCCAGCAGTGAAGCGTGGGAGAAACTGTTTTTT.

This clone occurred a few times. The CDR3 is CASSLSYNEQFF. The CDR3 DNA follows: TGTGCCAGCAGTTTAAGCTACAATGAGCAGTTCTTC. J is TRBJ2-1 and V is TRBV27; D is uncertain. The germline V gene has CDR1 MNHEY and CDR2 SMNVEV (reference sequence). V gave up 2 bases and J gave up 3 bases, with 2 bases separating them. The CDR3 is made up of 12 amino acids.

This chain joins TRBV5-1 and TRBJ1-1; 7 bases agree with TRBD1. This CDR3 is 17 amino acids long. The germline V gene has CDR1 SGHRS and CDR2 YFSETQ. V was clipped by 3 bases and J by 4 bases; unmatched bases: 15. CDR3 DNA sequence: TGCGCCAGCAGCTGGACCCCCGGAACAGGGGCCGGCACTGAAGCTTTCTTT. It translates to CASSWTPGTGAGTEAFF.

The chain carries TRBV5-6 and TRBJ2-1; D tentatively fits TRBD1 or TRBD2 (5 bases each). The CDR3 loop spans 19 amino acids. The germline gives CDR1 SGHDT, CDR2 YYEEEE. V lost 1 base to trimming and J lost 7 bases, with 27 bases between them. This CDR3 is CASSLLPLGVGRDGNEQFF. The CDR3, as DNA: TGTGCCAGCAGCTTGTTACCTCTGGGAGTCGGCAGGGATGGGAATGAGCAGTTCTTC.